This T cell receptor beta chain comes out of a study of human T cells and chemical hapten exposure. Time point denoted: patch test 3, about 24 weeks after DPC sensitization. As to treatment: therapeutic diphenylcyclopropenone sensitization with weekly scalp DPC. The library tagged individual cDNA molecules with unique molecular identifiers. One entry per CDR3 protein results from TCRdb running MiXCR on the RACE reads. The sample includes about 120,000 distinct CDR3 sequences, around 11% of them seen just once. Germline CDR1 DFQATT, CDR2 SNEGSKA (reference sequence). CDR3 length: 14 amino acids. Trimming removed 1 base at V and 1 base at J, with 9 bases between.

The sequence was obtained from a woman between 45 and 60 years old with alopecia areata. Some clones in this sample may be carry-over from other donors' samples. This chain connects TRBV20-1 to TRBJ2-3; D not certain. Sample: whole blood, taken in connection with sensitization to the hapten diphenylcyclopropenone (DPC). The chain's CDR3 is CSARAIPGTDTQYF. CDR3 nucleotides: TGCAGTGCTAGAGCCATCCCTGGCACAGATACGCAGTATTTT.